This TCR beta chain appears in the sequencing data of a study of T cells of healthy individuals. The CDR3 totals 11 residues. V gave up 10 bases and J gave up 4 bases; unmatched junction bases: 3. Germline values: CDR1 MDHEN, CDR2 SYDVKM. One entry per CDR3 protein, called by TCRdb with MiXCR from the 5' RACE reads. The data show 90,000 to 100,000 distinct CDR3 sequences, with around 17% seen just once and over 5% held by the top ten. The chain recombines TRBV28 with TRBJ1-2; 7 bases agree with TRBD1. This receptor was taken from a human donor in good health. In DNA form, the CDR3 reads TGTGCCACCCGACAGGGCTATGGCTACACCTTC. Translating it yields CATRQGYGYTF.